The source of this T cell receptor (beta chain) is a study of blood T cell repertoires in COVID-19. On the study more broadly: Sources were T cells, B-cell-depleted T cells, or PBMCs; the material itself was cDNA or gDNA.

Seattle patients were enrolled during active infection and followed longitudinally. Only in-frame clones appear in the TCRdb table, and some are missing; sequencing was by immunoSEQ multiplex PCR. The data contain 90,000 to 100,000 clones, 89% of them singletons. The clonotype originates from a man aged 50 or older with COVID-19, enrolled during active disease. The specimen was peripheral blood.

CDR3 coding DNA: TGTGCCAGCAGCGAACGGGAGTCGGGCGAGCAGTACTTC. Protein sequence: CASSERESGEQYF. The rearrangement links TRBV7-6 to TRBJ2-7, with D perhaps TRBD2 (6 bases). Germline lookup yields CDR1 SGHVS and CDR2 FNYEAQ. V lost 5 bases and J 6 bases, leaving 14 bases between the germline ends. CDR3 length equals 13 residues.